The source of this T cell receptor beta chain is a study of long-term antiretroviral therapy in people with HIV. Regarding this clone: The target antigen is unknown.

Germline CDR1 reads KGHSH; CDR2 reads LQKENI. This CDR3 region has 14 residues. The V end lost 4 bases, the J end lost 3 bases, and 11 bases lay between the germline ends. This was the immunoSEQ v3.0 assay at survey level. Target depth was roughly 40,000-55,000 T-cell genomes per sample. The assay was immunoSEQ multiplex PCR, and TCRdb's table has in-frame clones only and misses some. The top ten hold around 14% of the sample, which has 13,000 or so clones, less than 85% seen once. Study-wide points: Despite increasing after ART, diversity remained lower than that of transplant donor controls. Blood was collected between about 2003 and 2017, possibly under older ART regimens. Comparison with controls showed narrower CDR3 length ranges in HIV repertoires.

This receptor was taken from a man between 40 and 49 years old with HIV. The starting material was unsorted PBMCs, obtained 3.2 years before starting antiretroviral therapy. This sequence joins TRBV18 and TRBJ2-3, with D unclear. The DNA of the CDR3 is TGTGCCAGCTCACGGGCGGCAGGTACAGATACGCAGTATTTT. As protein: CASSRAAGTDTQYF. Looking up the rest from reference TRBV18 and TRBJ2-3 gives the full variable domain: NAGVMQNPRHLVRRRGQEARLRCSPMKGHSHVYWYRQLPEEGLKFMVYLQKENIIDESGMPKERFSAEFPKEGPSILRIQQVVRGDSAAYFCASSRAAGTDTQYFGPGTRLTVL.